These T cell receptor beta chains were read from a single sample in a study of shared clonotypes between healthy human individuals. Method: immunoSEQ multiplex PCR; TCRdb's copy keeps in-frame clones and lacks some. Counted here are around 1 million clones, 60% to 85% occurring once; the ten biggest clones make up nearly 1.5%. Sequencing was performed on memory CD4+ T cells sorted from blood. The receptors were gathered from a man between 18 and 29 years old in good health. CDR3s include the opening cysteine and the closing phenylalanine or tryptophan. The D gene is left open where the match is weak. Size is omitted from some rows. Given values are once, few, many or a class for expanded clones.

V,D,J,size,CDR3
TRBV6-5,TRBD1,TRBJ2-7,-,CASNRQGAFYEQYF
TRBV6-5,TRBD1,TRBJ1-1,-,CASNRGVEAFF
TRBV7-2,TRBD2,TRBJ2-7,-,CASSLSGAVYEQYF
TRBV18,-,TRBJ2-3,once,CASSLIDRTDTQYF
TRBV5-4,TRBD2,TRBJ2-5,-,CASNEGRDGAQYF
TRBV7-2,TRBD1,TRBJ1-5,few,CASSLSGQNNQPQHF
TRBV7-9,TRBD1,TRBJ2-5,-,CASTMGDRDFETQYF
TRBV7-2,-,TRBJ2-2,once,CASSFRMLANTGELFF
TRBV10-3,TRBD2,TRBJ2-7,once,CAIKGEGPHDSYEQYF
TRBV6-5,-,TRBJ1-1,-,CASGPRGTEAFF
TRBV4-2,-,TRBJ1-6,-,CASSQDPDNSPLHF
TRBV10-3,-,TRBJ2-1,-,CAVKHGPERYNEQFF
TRBV19,-,TRBJ2-2,-,CASKHTSTGELFF
TRBV6-1,-,TRBJ1-3,-,CASSEVPGYTGNTIYF
TRBV2,-,TRBJ1-5,once,CASSGTSSNQPQHF
TRBV6-5,-,TRBJ1-6,-,CASSGREGSPLHF
TRBV2,-,TRBJ1-2,-,CASSEGFYGYTF
TRBV27,TRBD1,TRBJ1-5,few,CASIATGGRSNQPQHF
TRBV19,-,TRBJ1-4,once,CASSSTGPANEKLFF
TRBV2,-,TRBJ2-2,-,CASSGKRVGELFF
TRBV9,-,TRBJ2-1,-,CASSVSGQGEQFF